Reported below is one T cell receptor beta chain. In the original workflow: It was from reference gene primer amplification that nucleated cell counts were estimated. Sequencing used immunoSEQ multiplex PCR; TCRdb keeps in-frame clones, though not all of them. V and J calls and clone size are copied from that table; D and trimming were computed from the DNA. This table has approximately 99,000 clones, 85% to 90% appearing once. The record originates from a study of blood T cell repertoires in COVID-19. The wider study: Acute-phase and convalescent COVID-19 samples originated in the United States, Italy and Spain. The analysed material was cDNA or gDNA that came from T cells, B-cell-depleted T cells, or PBMCs.

Material for sequencing was peripheral blood. The source is a woman aged 60 to 75 in a cohort sampled during active or convalescent COVID-19.

DNA for the CDR3: TGTGCCAGCAGTTTCCGACAGGGGGACACTGAAGCTTTCTTT. It yields the protein CASSFRQGDTEAFF. The chain has TRBV6-6 and TRBJ1-1, with 9 nucleotides matching TRBD1. J gave up 3 bases and V 4 bases, and 3 bases lay outside the gene matches. Germline V lookup: CDR1 MNHNY, CDR2 SVGAGI (reference sequence). The CDR3 is 14 residues long.